The 29 T cell receptor beta chains below come from one sample, sequenced in a study of blood T cell repertoires in COVID-19. Libraries were prepared by immunoSEQ multiplex PCR; TCRdb keeps only in-frame clonotypes and omits some of them. The table has tens of thousands of clones, about 80% seen once. Material for sequencing was peripheral blood. All receptors derive from a man in his fifties with COVID-19, enrolled during active disease.

This clone was seen only a few times. The V and J genes are TRBV6-5 and TRBJ1-3; no definite D call. V was trimmed by 2 bases and J by 9 bases, leaving 8 bases between them. This CDR3 spans 12 amino acids. Germline V CDR1 and CDR2: MNHEY, SVGAGI. The CDR3 sequence: CASSYARGTIYF. CDR3 DNA: TGTGCCAGCAGTTACGCCCGAGGCACCATATATTTT.

J is TRBJ2-5 and V is TRBV30; possibly TRBD1 for D (5 bases). V was cut by 0 bases and J by 4 bases, with 6 bases left in between. This CDR3 is built from 12 residues. Germline CDR1 is GTSNPN and CDR2 is SVGIG (reference sequence). Written as DNA, the CDR3 is TGTGCCTGGAGTGTCCAGGGAGAGACCCAGTACTTC. This sequence encodes CAWSVQGETQYF.

The chain couples TRBV9 to TRBJ2-5; 7 bases are shared with TRBD2. The trim removed 7 bases at V and 1 base at J, leaving 10 bases unmatched. Germline-derived CDR1 and CDR2 are SGDLS and YYNGEE. The CDR3 consists of 15 residues. The CDR3 bases are TGTGCCAGCGGGAGGAGCGGGGAGGTCCAAGAGACCCAGTACTTC. Encoded protein: CASGRSGEVQETQYF.

This chain links TRBV18 with TRBJ1-5, with 10 bases identical to TRBD1. The germline CDR1 and CDR2 sequences are KGHSH and LQKENI. The CDR3 has 18 amino acids. V was pared by 1 base and J by 2 bases, with 8 bases of the junction left unmatched. CDR3 nucleotides: TGTGCCAGCTCACCACGTTCCGGGACAGGGGTGGGCAATCAGCCCCAGCATTTT. This gives the protein CASSPRSGTGVGNQPQHF.

This chain links TRBV7-2 with TRBJ1-5; D gene uncertain. Germline V lookup: CDR1 SGHTA, CDR2 FQGNSA. The CDR3 has 13 amino acids. Trimming stripped 1 base from V and 6 bases from J, with 7 bases between. The CDR3 here is CASSLVQSQPQHF. The CDR3 bases are TGTGCCAGCAGCTTAGTACAGAGTCAGCCCCAGCATTTT. Full variable domain (missing parts from reference TRBV7-2 and TRBJ1-5): GAGVSQSPSNKVTEKGKDVELRCDPISGHTALYWYRQSLGQGLEFLIYFQGNSAPDKSGLPSDRFSAERTGGSVSTLTIQRTQQEDSAVYLCASSLVQSQPQHFGDGTRLSIL.

This clone was counted between two and nine times. V is TRBV6-5 and J is TRBJ2-3, with a possible D match to TRBD2 (5 bases). Deletions cut 3 bases from V and 2 bases from J, with 12 bases between. The CDR3 loop spans 15 amino acids. Germline loops: CDR1 MNHEY, CDR2 SVGAGI. CDR3 sequence reads: CASSYSAVYTDTQYF. CDR3 in DNA: TGTGCCAGCAGTTATTCAGCGGTCTACACAGATACGCAGTATTTT.

The rearrangement links TRBV9 to TRBJ2-2; a possible D gene is TRBD2 (6 bases). The CDR3 covers 15 residues. Trimming cost V 3 bases and J 5 bases, with 14 bases left between them. Germline CDR1 SGDLS, CDR2 YYNGEE. For the CDR3, the DNA is TGTGCCAGCAGCGCGAGCTCGGGGAGGACCGGGGAGCTGTTTTTT. Its translation: CASSASSGRTGELFF.

This clone was counted between two and nine times. The chain's CDR3 is CATSRERRKGSYEQYF. As DNA, the CDR3 is TGTGCCACCAGCAGAGAGAGGAGAAAGGGGTCCTACGAGCAGTACTTC. The V call is TRBV15, the J call TRBJ2-7; D perhaps matches TRBD1 (5 bases). The CDR3 extends over 16 amino acids. Trimming removed 0 bases at V and 1 base at J, with 13 bases between. Germline-derived CDR1 and CDR2 are LNHNV and YYDKDF (reference sequence).

The chain is built from TRBV5-1 and TRBJ2-1; a weak D match, TRBD2 (6 bases). The CDR3 has 15 residues. Per the germline V gene, CDR1 is SGHRS and CDR2 is YFSETQ. V lost 4 bases to trimming and J lost 4 bases, with 15 bases between them. CDR3 DNA sequence: TGCGCCAGCAGCCTGAGTAGTCGGGGGTACAATGAGCAGTTCTTC. It encodes CASSLSSRGYNEQFF.

The chain recombines TRBV29-1 with TRBJ2-1; the match to TRBD2 covers 8 bases. The CDR3 is 14 residues long. V shed 7 bases and J 3 bases; nucleotides not matched to a gene: 8. Per germline, CDR1 SQVTM and CDR2 ANQGSEA. CDR3 region: CSGEGGGLYNEQFF. The CDR3 DNA sequence: TGCAGCGGTGAGGGCGGGGGGCTCTACAATGAGCAGTTCTTC.

The gene calls are TRBV19 and TRBJ1-3, with TRBD1 as a possible D gene (5 bases). The CDR3 extends over 15 amino acids. Trimming pared 4 bases from V and 8 bases from J, leaving 18 bases between. CDR1 LNHDA and CDR2 SQIVND come from the germline V gene (reference sequence). The DNA of the CDR3 is TGTGCCAGTAGTAACCCCTTAGGGGCGTTCCACACCATATATTTT. This translates into CASSNPLGAFHTIYF.

This rearrangement joins TRBV4-1 to TRBJ2-7; TRBD2 is a possible D gene (6 bases). The germline CDR1 and CDR2 sequences are MGHRA and YSYEKL. Between the trimmed V and J ends, which lost 5 bases and 1 base, there was a span of 9 bases. The CDR3 contains 13 residues. CDR3 sequence: CASSSRESYEQYF. The CDR3, as DNA: TGCGCCAGCAGCAGTCGGGAGTCCTACGAGCAGTACTTC.

This chain uses TRBV6-5 with TRBJ2-2; 8 nucleotides align to TRBD1. This CDR3 comprises 15 residues. Germline CDR1 reads MNHEY; CDR2 reads SVGAGI. J gave up 3 bases and V 6 bases, and 6 bases lay outside the gene matches. CDR3 nucleotides: TGTGCCAGCAGAACCTCGGACAGGGACACCGGGGAGCTGTTTTTT. Translation: CASRTSDRDTGELFF.

The chain is built from TRBV18 and TRBJ2-2, with unresolved D. The germline CDR1 and CDR2 sequences are KGHSH and LQKENI. The CDR3 contains 13 residues. V gave up 3 bases and J gave up 6 bases, with 8 bases separating them. CDR3 amino acids: CASSPSGAGELFF. The CDR3 DNA reads TGTGCCAGCTCACCCTCAGGCGCCGGGGAGCTGTTTTTT. Complete variable domain (other parts from reference TRBV18 and TRBJ2-2): NAGVMQNPRHLVRRRGQEARLRCSPMKGHSHVYWYRQLPEEGLKFMVYLQKENIIDESGMPKERFSAEFPKEGPSILRIQQVVRGDSAAYFCASSPSGAGELFFGEGSRLTVL.

The genes are TRBV6-4 and TRBJ2-4, with 7 nucleotides matching TRBD1. This CDR3 region has 19 residues. Germline CDR1 and CDR2: MRHNA and SNTAGT. The V gene end was trimmed by 6 bases and the J gene end by 4 bases; junction bases not matched to a gene: 21. CDR3 protein: CASRNHPEEGADAKNIQYF. The DNA of the CDR3 is TGTGCCAGCAGGAACCACCCCGAAGAGGGGGCCGACGCTAAAAACATTCAGTACTTC.

The chain uses TRBV2 and TRBJ1-1, with TRBD1 identical over 7 bases. In germline, CDR1 is SNHLY, CDR2 FYNNEI. V lost 7 bases, J lost 2 bases, and 10 bases stayed unmatched. The length of the CDR3 is 15 residues. The CDR3 region has the DNA TGTGCCAGCACCGCCCCAGGGGGAGGAAACACTGAAGCTTTCTTT. As protein: CASTAPGGGNTEAFF.

The chain employs TRBV10-3 and TRBJ2-3; 9 nucleotides agree with TRBD1. CDR1 and CDR2 from the germline V gene are ENHRY and SYGVKD. CDR3 length equals 18 residues. The V and J ends lost 2 bases and 5 bases, in that order; junction bases with no gene match: 14. CDR3 sequence: CAISEGRPGQGLGDTQYF. The CDR3 nucleotides are TGTGCCATCAGTGAGGGGCGGCCGGGACAGGGTTTGGGAGATACGCAGTATTTT.

A note on this clone: Other DNA sequences in the sample encode the same CDR3. This chain connects TRBV6-1 to TRBJ1-6, with D possibly matching TRBD1 (5 bases). CDR1 and CDR2 from the germline V gene are MNHNS and SASEGT. CDR3 length: 13 residues. Trimming removed 1 base at V and 9 bases at J, with 7 bases between. The chain's CDR3 is CASSEVGGSPLHF. The CDR3 coding sequence is TGTGCCAGCAGTGAAGTGGGGGGTTCACCCCTCCACTTT.

The CDR3 spells CASSPGQGTEAFF. CDR3 in DNA: TGCGCCAGCAGCCCCGGACAGGGAACTGAAGCTTTCTTT. This chain connects TRBV5-1 to TRBJ1-1, with 8 bases lining up with TRBD1. This CDR3 comprises 13 residues. V was pared by 4 bases and J by 5 bases, with 4 bases of the junction left unmatched. Per germline, CDR1 SGHRS and CDR2 YFSETQ.

The V gene is TRBV19, the J gene TRBJ1-5; 7 nucleotides match TRBD1. Germline V CDR1 and CDR2: LNHDA, SQIVND (reference sequence). The CDR3 spans 13 residues. V lost 5 bases and J lost 6; bases outside the gene matches: 4. CDR3 sequence (DNA): TGTGCCAGTAGTGTGACAGGGATTCAGCCCCAGCATTTT. Translation gives CASSVTGIQPQHF.

The chain links TRBV24-1 to TRBJ2-7; 9 nucleotides line up with TRBD2. The CDR3 is made up of 22 amino acids. Germline trimming cut 0 bases from V and 3 bases from J; bases unmatched to any gene: 23. Germline V lookup: CDR1 KGHDR, CDR2 SFDVKD. The CDR3 DNA follows: TGTGCCACCAGTGATTTGAAGGCAGGCGGGGAACTAGCGGGTCTATTAGGCTACGAGCAGTACTTC. Amino acid sequence: CATSDLKAGGELAGLLGYEQYF.

This chain connects TRBV6-5 to TRBJ1-6; a weak D match, TRBD1 (5 bases). V lost 9 bases and J lost 5, with 14 bases in between. The CDR3 sequence is 14 residues long. Germline-derived CDR1 and CDR2 are MNHEY and SVGAGI. In nucleotides, the CDR3 is TGTGCCAGGGGCGCCGGGGGGGATAATTCACCCCTCCACTTT. Amino acid sequence: CARGAGGDNSPLHF.

The chain links TRBV6-1 to TRBJ1-2; D gene unclear. Trimming stripped 1 base from V and 8 bases from J, with 8 bases between. Germline loops: CDR1 MNHNS, CDR2 SASEGT. There are 12 residues in the CDR3. The CDR3 nucleotides are TGTGCCAGCAGTGAAGGGCGGGAGGGCTACACCTTC. This gives the protein CASSEGREGYTF.

The V call is TRBV11-2, the J call TRBJ2-7; 12 bases align to TRBD1. The CDR3 runs 15 residues. The V segment lost 5 bases and the J segment 5 bases; nucleotides outside the gene matches: 7. CDR1 and CDR2 from the germline V gene are SGHAT and FQNNGV. CDR3 residues: CASSNPGQGADEQYF. The CDR3 coding sequence is TGTGCCAGCAGCAACCCGGGACAGGGGGCTGACGAGCAGTACTTC.

The V and J genes are TRBV19 and TRBJ1-6; no definite D call. CDR1 is LNHDA, CDR2 SQIVND, per germline (reference sequence). The V and J ends lost 3 bases and 7 bases respectively, with 10 bases between them. The CDR3 covers 14 residues. CDR3 nucleotides: TGTGCCAGTAGTATTGGTCAGGAAAATTCACCCCTCCACTTT. It encodes CASSIGQENSPLHF.

The V and J genes are TRBV5-6 and TRBJ2-1, with D maybe TRBD2 (5 bases). Between the trimmed V and J ends, which lost 0 bases and 8 bases, there was a span of 15 bases. The CDR3 runs to 15 residues. Germline CDR1 and CDR2: SGHDT and YYEEEE. CDR3 DNA: TGTGCCAGCAGCTTGGCTAGCATGGGGAACTATGAGCAGTTCTTC. Translated, it gives CASSLASMGNYEQFF.

The CDR3 nucleotides are TGCGCCAGCAGCCAAAACATACAGGGGTCTAGAGGCTACACCTTC. Translation gives CASSQNIQGSRGYTF. The chain uses TRBV4-3 and TRBJ1-2, with 7 positions matching TRBD1. Trimming cost V 2 bases and J 8 bases; bases outside gene matches: 11. Germline CDR1 and CDR2: LGHNA and YSLEER. The CDR3 is 15 amino acids.

The chain joins TRBV11-2 to TRBJ1-1; maybe TRBD1 (5 bases). The CDR3 sequence is 13 residues long. V was cut by 7 bases and J by 9 bases, with 18 bases left in between. From germline, CDR1 is SGHAT and CDR2 FQNNGV. CDR3 loop: CASTLPGQGQAFF. Here the CDR3 DNA reads TGTGCCAGCACCCTCCCTGGGCAGGGCCAAGCTTTCTTT.

This clone was detected once. V and J are TRBV5-1 and TRBJ2-3, with D tentatively TRBD1 (6 bases). V was shortened by 1 base and J by 7 bases, with 19 bases between the two germline ends. CDR3 length: 16 amino acids. In germline, CDR1 is SGHRS, CDR2 YFSETQ. Here the CDR3 DNA reads TGCGCCAGCAGCTTGAGCCCCTCTGCAGGGGCGAATACGCAGTATTTT. This encodes CASSLSPSAGANTQYF.